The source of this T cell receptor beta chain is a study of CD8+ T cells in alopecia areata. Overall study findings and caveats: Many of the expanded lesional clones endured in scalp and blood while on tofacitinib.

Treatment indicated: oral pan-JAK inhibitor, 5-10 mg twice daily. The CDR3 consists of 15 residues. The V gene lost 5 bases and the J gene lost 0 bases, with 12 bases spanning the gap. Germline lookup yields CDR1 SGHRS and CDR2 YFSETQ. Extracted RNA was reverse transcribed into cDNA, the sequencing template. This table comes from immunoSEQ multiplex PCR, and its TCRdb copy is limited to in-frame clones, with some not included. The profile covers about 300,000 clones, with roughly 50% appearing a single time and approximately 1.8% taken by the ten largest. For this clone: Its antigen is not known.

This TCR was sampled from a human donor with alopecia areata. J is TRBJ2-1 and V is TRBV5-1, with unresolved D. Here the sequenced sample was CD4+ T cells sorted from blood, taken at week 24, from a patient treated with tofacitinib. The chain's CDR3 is CASSMGLPSYNEQFF. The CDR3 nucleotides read TGCGCCAGCAGTATGGGCCTGCCCTCCTACAATGAGCAGTTCTTC.